The following is a T cell receptor (beta chain) sequence with its context. Its specificity is not known. Germline V gene data show CDR1 as MNHEY and CDR2 as SMNVEV (reference sequence). The junction had 10 bases not matched to a gene; V was cut back by 5 bases and J by 4 bases. This CDR3 has 15 residues. These data come from a study of cytomegalovirus exposure and HLA in healthy donors. Study-wide results and limits: Per a later analysis, HLA-associated TCR beta chains showed more clonal expansion than other, equally common TCR beta chains. In presence/absence analyses, roughly uniform sequencing depth across donors was assumed.

Primers: 60 Vbeta forward and 13 Jbeta reverse. Repertoires were generated with immunoSEQ multiplex PCR, while TCRdb's copy carries only in-frame clones and drops some. The data contain 90,000 to 95,000 clones, around 78% of them singletons. The donors, nominally healthy at sampling, likely had unrecorded immune exposures. The sequence was collected from a man aged 25 to 45 in good health and CMV-seronegative. This sequence joins TRBV27 and TRBJ1-2, with 7 bases fitting TRBD1. The source material was PBMCs. CDR3 coding DNA: TGTGCCAGCAGTCTTAACCGGGACAGAGGCTATGGCTACACCTTC. It codes for CASSLNRDRGYGYTF.